This T cell receptor (beta chain) was sequenced during a study of cytomegalovirus exposure and HLA in healthy donors. 13 Jbeta primers and 60 Vbeta primers were used for the PCR. Only in-frame clones appear in the TCRdb table, and some are missing; sequencing was by immunoSEQ multiplex PCR. The table has some 200,000 clones, roughly 73% seen once. This CDR3 contains 17 residues. From germline, CDR1 is SGHRS and CDR2 YFSETQ. J lost 3 bases, V lost 1 base, and 12 bases had no gene match. This receptor was obtained from a woman aged 25 to 39 in good health and CMV-seronegative. The sequencing sample was made of PBMCs. This chain joins TRBV5-1 and TRBJ1-2; TRBD1 aligns across 7 bases. DNA of the CDR3: TGCGCCAGCAGCTTGTTGGGCAGGGGGTTTGGGGACTATGGCTACACCTTC. This gives the protein CASSLLGRGFGDYGYTF.